The 9 T cell receptor beta chains below were found in one sample sequenced in a study of shared clonotypes between healthy human individuals. Libraries were prepared by immunoSEQ multiplex PCR; TCRdb keeps only in-frame clonotypes and omits some of them. The profile shows about 2.3 million clones, about 90% of them singletons. Sequences were obtained from naive CD4+ T cells from PBMCs. Subset reported: CD45RA+ positively selected. The receptors shown here come from a man between 18 and 29 years old in good health. Some clones in this sample may be carry-over from other donors' samples.

The gene calls are TRBV5-1 and TRBJ2-2; 8 bases fit TRBD1. The CDR3 runs to 15 residues. The germline V gene encodes CDR1 SGHRS and CDR2 YFSETQ. The trim removed 4 bases at V and 7 bases at J, leaving 9 bases unmatched. This CDR3 reads CASSPGGQGNGELFF. For the CDR3, the DNA is TGCGCCAGCAGCCCTGGAGGACAGGGAAACGGGGAGCTGTTTTTT.

The chain couples TRBV4-2 to TRBJ2-3, with D tentatively TRBD2 (6 bases). The germline V and J ends were trimmed by 1 base and 2 bases, with 13 bases remaining between them. The CDR3 totals 16 residues. Germline V lookup: CDR1 LGHNA, CDR2 YNFKEQ. CDR3 sequence: CASSQGEGGVTDTQYF. The CDR3 nucleotides are TGTGCCAGCAGCCAAGGAGAGGGAGGCGTCACAGATACGCAGTATTTT.

This sequence joins TRBV7-2 and TRBJ2-1; 11 nucleotides align to TRBD1. CDR1 is SGHTA, CDR2 FQGNSA, per germline. This CDR3 has 14 residues. The V gene end was trimmed by 5 bases and the J gene end by 14 bases; junction bases not matched to a gene: 11. The CDR3 sequence: CASSNLLGTGGEFF. Here the CDR3 DNA reads TGTGCCAGCAGCAATCTGTTAGGGACAGGGGGGGAGTTCTTC. Supplemented by reference TRBV7-2 and TRBJ2-1, the full variable domain reads GAGVSQSPSNKVTEKGKDVELRCDPISGHTALYWYRQSLGQGLEFLIYFQGNSAPDKSGLPSDRFSAERTGGSVSTLTIQRTQQEDSAVYLCASSNLLGTGGEFFGPGTRLTVL.

The J gene is TRBJ1-4, the V gene TRBV6-6, with D unresolved. The CDR3 length is 12 residues. Trimming removed 7 bases at V and 8 bases at J, with 11 bases between. The germline gives CDR1 MNHNY, CDR2 SVGAGI (reference sequence). The CDR3, as DNA: TGTGCCAGCACGGCTCCCGAGGAAAAACTGTTTTTT. Protein: CASTAPEEKLFF.

The chain couples TRBV5-8 to TRBJ2-7; 8 nucleotides align to TRBD1. The V gene end was trimmed by 0 bases and the J gene end by 5 bases; junction bases not matched to a gene: 4. This CDR3 has 14 residues. The germline V gene encodes CDR1 SGHTS and CDR2 YDEGEE. The CDR3 coding sequence is TGTGCCAGCAGCTTGGGTCAGGGGGCGGACGAGCAGTACTTC. Protein: CASSLGQGADEQYF.

This chain uses TRBV11-2 with TRBJ2-7; 7 nucleotides line up with TRBD2. Germline V gene sequence: CDR1 SGHAT, CDR2 FQNNGV. The CDR3 loop spans 16 amino acids. The ends lost 5 bases at V and 2 bases at J; junction bases unmatched: 12. The CDR3 region is CASSPLERGPTYEQYF. For the CDR3, the DNA is TGTGCCAGCAGCCCCCTGGAGCGGGGCCCTACCTACGAGCAGTACTTC.

This chain links TRBV18 with TRBJ2-5; 8 bases are a match to TRBD1. The CDR3 length is 15 residues. After removal of 2 bases from V and 5 bases from J, the junction contained 7 bases not matched to a gene. Germline V gene data show CDR1 as KGHSH and CDR2 as LQKENI. This CDR3 reads CASSPTQGARETQYF. CDR3 DNA sequence: TGTGCCAGCTCACCAACTCAGGGGGCGAGGGAGACCCAGTACTTC.

Worth noting for this clone: This specimen includes other DNA sequences encoding the same CDR3. The chain links TRBV29-1 to TRBJ1-4; D unclear. CDR1 and CDR2 from the germline V gene are SQVTM and ANQGSEA. The CDR3 runs to 12 residues. Trimming left V 6 bases short and J 6 bases short, with 11 bases between. DNA of the CDR3: TGCAGCGTGGGTGGTTTAGATGAAAAACTGTTTTTT. It specifies CSVGGLDEKLFF. The variable domain in full, with the rest retrieved from reference TRBV29-1 and TRBJ1-4, is SAVISQKPSRDICQRGTSLTIQCQVDSQVTMMFWYRQQPGQSLTLIATANQGSEATYESGFVIDKFPISRPNLTFSTLTVSNMSPEDSSIYLCSVGGLDEKLFFGSGTQLSVL.

The CDR3 coding sequence is TGTGCCAGCACCCGATCTTTTAACTATGGCTACACCTTC. It encodes CASTRSFNYGYTF. V usage is TRBV28 and J usage is TRBJ1-2; no clear D gene. Germline V lookup: CDR1 MDHEN, CDR2 SYDVKM. This CDR3 is 13 amino acids long. V was clipped by 7 bases and J by 1 base, with 10 bases between them.